Below are 9 T cell receptor beta chains sequenced from a single sample in a study of vaccination effects on CD4 cells after COVID-19. Their antigens remain unidentified. Expansion with viral peptide pools was applied to antigen-specific CD4+ T cells by the ViraFEST assay prior to sequencing. Cultured cells yielded isolated CD4+ T cells after about ten days. Vaccine recipients had no previous SARS-CoV-2 infection; their nucleocapsid antibodies were negative. Only in-frame clones appear in the TCRdb table, and some are missing; sequencing was by immunoSEQ multiplex PCR. The table has about 38,000 clones, roughly 70% seen once. This specimen was CD4+ T cells from PBMCs cultured with SARS-CoV-2 spike peptides, taken before COVID-19 vaccination. These receptors originate from a human donor who received a COVID-19 vaccine.

This chain joins TRBV5-1 and TRBJ2-5, with 9 bases lining up with TRBD1. Germline V lookup: CDR1 SGHRS, CDR2 YFSETQ. This CDR3 is built from 14 residues. V shed 6 bases and J 1 base; nucleotides not matched to a gene: 4. The CDR3 spells CASTPTGGQETQYF. CDR3 bases: TGCGCCAGCACCCCGACAGGGGGCCAAGAGACCCAGTACTTC.

This rearrangement joins TRBV12-3 or TRBV12-4 to TRBJ1-3; D is undetermined. V was trimmed by 2 bases and J by 4 bases, leaving 3 bases between them. This CDR3 spans 12 amino acids. CDR3 bases: TGTGCCAGCAGTTTACCCGGAAACACCATATATTTT. This encodes CASSLPGNTIYF.

This sequence joins TRBV10-3 and TRBJ2-5, with 14 bases identical to TRBD2. Germline V gives CDR1 ENHRY, CDR2 SYGVKD. This CDR3 region has 15 residues. V lost 4 bases to trimming and J lost 4 bases; unmatched junction nucleotides: 2. The CDR3 is CAISGGTSGRETQYF. The CDR3 coding sequence is TGTGCCATCAGTGGAGGGACTAGCGGGAGAGAGACCCAGTACTTC.

The chain employs TRBV28 and TRBJ2-7; TRBD1 or TRBD2 may be the D gene (5 bases each). CDR1 and CDR2 (germline): MDHEN, SYDVKM. Deletions cut 4 bases from V and 2 bases from J, with 18 bases between. The CDR3 extends over 16 amino acids. DNA for the CDR3: TGTGCCAGCAGTTCCAGCCGGGACGGGCGACCCTACGAGCAGTACTTC. This sequence encodes CASSSSRDGRPYEQYF. The variable domain in full, completed from reference TRBV28 and TRBJ2-7, reads DVKVTQSSRYLVKRTGEKVFLECVQDMDHENMFWYRQDPGLGLRLIYFSYDVKMKEKGDIPEGYSVSREKKERFSLILESASTNQTSMYLCASSSSRDGRPYEQYFGPGTRLTVT.

This chain connects TRBV28 to TRBJ2-5, with TRBD1 as a possible D gene (6 bases). V dropped 3 bases and J dropped 2 bases, with 13 bases sitting between them. The CDR3 runs to 15 residues. CDR1 is MDHEN and CDR2 is SYDVKM in the germline V gene. The DNA of the CDR3 is TGTGCCAGCAGTTTTAGTGGGACATTACAAGAGACCCAGTACTTC. Amino acid sequence: CASSFSGTLQETQYF.

J is TRBJ1-5 and V is TRBV19; 8 nucleotides line up with TRBD1. The CDR3 runs to 14 residues. CDR1 and CDR2 (germline): LNHDA, SQIVND (reference sequence). V dropped 4 bases and J dropped 3; count of bases not matched to a gene: 2. DNA of the CDR3: TGTGCCAGTAGTAGACAGGGGCTCAATCAGCCCCAGCATTTT. It specifies CASSRQGLNQPQHF. Based on the CDR3 plus reference TRBV19 and TRBJ1-5, the full variable domain is DGGITQSPKYLFRKEGQNVTLSCEQNLNHDAMYWYRQDPGQGLRLIYYSQIVNDFQKGDIAEGYSVSREKKESFPLTVTSAQKNPTAFYLCASSRQGLNQPQHFGDGTRLSIL.

There are a few counts of this clone. This chain links TRBV6-5 with TRBJ1-1; D is perhaps TRBD1 (5 bases). The CDR3 contains 13 residues. V was clipped by 2 bases and J by 8 bases, with 12 bases between them. CDR1 is MNHEY and CDR2 is SVGAGI in the germline V gene. The CDR3, as DNA: TGTGCCAGCAGTTACGCTTCAGGGCCCGAAGCTTTCTTT. Translation gives CASSYASGPEAFF.

The chain recombines TRBV18 with TRBJ1-4; maybe TRBD1 (5 bases). Between the trimmed V and J ends, which lost 1 base and 3 bases, there was a span of 21 bases. The CDR3 spans 19 residues. Germline V CDR1 and CDR2: KGHSH, LQKENI. CDR3 nucleotides: TGTGCCAGCTCACCACTCGGGGCATCATATCCACAAGCTAATGAAAAACTGTTTTTT. Amino acids: CASSPLGASYPQANEKLFF.

This chain joins TRBV5-1 and TRBJ1-2, with D perhaps TRBD1 (6 bases). Germline-derived CDR1 and CDR2 are SGHRS and YFSETQ. This CDR3 is 15 amino acids long. V was pared by 0 bases and J by 6 bases, with 15 bases between. The CDR3 DNA sequence: TGCGCCAGCAGCTTGGAGGGGGGGCGGCTTAATGGCTACACCTTC. It is translated as CASSLEGGRLNGYTF.